Below, 11 T cell receptor beta chains from the same sample are listed, as sequenced in a study of regulatory T cells in long-lasting Graves disease. Time point here: persistent/refractory GD, antithyroid drugs over 5 years with positive TRAb. From RNA extracted from PBMCs, the TCR library was made. According to the study, TCR beta libraries were built with iRepertoire HTBI primers and CDR3-region Arm-PCR. MiXCR, applied by TCRdb to the multiplex PCR reads, yields one record per CDR3 protein. The sample holds 400,000 to 450,000 distinct CDR3 sequences, roughly a quarter seen once. Material: peripheral blood mononuclear cells (PBMCs), obtained when the disease was refractory, from a patient treated with antithyroid drugs. These receptors originate from a female donor with Graves disease.

The rearrangement links TRBV18 to TRBJ1-1; possibly TRBD1 for D (5 bases). CDR3 length: 15 amino acids. Germline loops: CDR1 KGHSH, CDR2 LQKENI. The V end was cut by 2 bases, the J end by 5 bases, with 15 bases between. CDR3 amino acids: CASSPSPPGYTEAFF. In DNA, the CDR3 is TGTGCCAGCTCACCATCGCCCCCAGGGTATACTGAAGCTTTCTTT.

This clonotype was recorded many times. The chain employs TRBV28 and TRBJ2-5, with D tentatively TRBD1 or TRBD2 (5 bases each). Trimming took 2 bases from V and 1 from J, leaving 11 bases between them. Per the germline V gene, CDR1 is MDHEN and CDR2 is SYDVKM. The CDR3 loop spans 15 amino acids. CDR3 sequence reads: CASSLRGRFQETQYF. In nucleotides, the CDR3 is TGTGCCAGCAGTTTACGGGGACGGTTCCAAGAGACCCAGTACTTC.

This clonotype was recorded many times. The chain employs TRBV18 and TRBJ2-7; D remains ambiguous. Germline V gives CDR1 KGHSH, CDR2 LQKENI. The CDR3 totals 12 residues. V lost 1 base, J lost 4 bases, and 5 bases lay in between. The CDR3 DNA reads as TGTGCCAGCTCACCACTCAATTACGAGCAGTACTTC. Protein sequence: CASSPLNYEQYF.

Points on this clonotype: An end of the junction differs from the germline gene, which may be a read error. The chain carries TRBV7-2 and TRBJ2-2; 9 nucleotides agree with TRBD2. This CDR3 is 16 amino acids long. Germline CDR1 reads SGHTA; CDR2 reads FQGNSA. The CDR3 protein is CASNLVAGGRTGELFF. CDR3 coding DNA: TGTGCCAGCAACTTAGTGGCGGGAGGGCGGACCGGGGAGCTGTTTTTT.

Many counts were recorded for this clonotype. The chain has TRBV5-1 and TRBJ1-1; a possible D gene is TRBD1 (5 bases). Germline CDR1 is SGHRS and CDR2 is YFSETQ. This CDR3 has 13 amino acids. V lost 5 bases and J 10 bases, leaving 18 bases between the germline ends. This CDR3 reads CASRTGPQGSAFF. The DNA of the CDR3 is TGCGCCAGCAGGACGGGACCCCAGGGTTCAGCTTTCTTT. The complete variable domain, with remaining parts taken from reference TRBV5-1 and TRBJ1-1, reads KAGVTQTPRYLIKTRGQQVTLSCSPISGHRSVSWYQQTPGQGLQFLFEYFSETQRNKGNFPGRFSGRQFSNSRSEMNVSTLELGDSALYLCASRTGPQGSAFFGQGTRLTVV.

This clonotype was detected only a few times. This chain joins TRBV29-1 and TRBJ2-7, with D possibly TRBD1 on 6 matching bases. CDR3 length: 12 amino acids. The ends were cut back, 4 bases at V and 2 bases at J, with 9 bases in the middle. CDR1 is SQVTM and CDR2 is ANQGSEA in the germline V gene. CDR3 sequence: CSVGTATYEQYF. CDR3 in DNA: TGCAGCGTTGGGACAGCGACCTACGAGCAGTACTTC.

This clonotype showed up many times. The V and J genes are TRBV7-2 and TRBJ1-1, with D uncertain. The CDR3 spans 13 residues. Per the germline V gene, CDR1 is SGHTA and CDR2 is FQGNSA. Trimming pared 5 bases from V and 1 base from J, leaving 8 bases between. This CDR3 is CASSQAGNTEAFF. Written as DNA, the CDR3 is TGTGCCAGCAGCCAAGCAGGGAACACTGAAGCTTTCTTT.

The table lists this clonotype with a few counts. The V gene is TRBV20-1, the J gene TRBJ1-1, with TRBD1 matching 9 bases. The CDR3 has 12 amino acids. Germline V gives CDR1 DFQATT, CDR2 SNEGSKA (reference sequence). Germline trimming cut 6 bases from V and 6 bases from J; bases unmatched to any gene: 5. CDR3 nucleotides: TGCAGTGCGGGACAGGGTGGGCCTGAAGCTTTCTTT. Translated, it gives CSAGQGGPEAFF.

This chain uses TRBV7-3 with TRBJ2-2; D possibly matches TRBD1 or TRBD2 (5 bases each). The germline CDR1 and CDR2 sequences are SGHTA and FQGTGA. This CDR3 is 15 amino acids long. Between the trimmed V and J ends, which lost 6 bases and 5 bases, there was a span of 16 bases. CDR3 DNA: TGTGCCAGCAGTCATGGGGACCGAACGACCGGGGAGCTGTTTTTT. Protein sequence: CASSHGDRTTGELFF.

The genes are TRBV12-3 or TRBV12-4 and TRBJ2-4; 8 bases fit TRBD1. The CDR3 runs 17 residues. V shed 5 bases, J shed 1 base, and the junction held 10 bases outside the gene matches. The CDR3 nucleotides read TGTGCCAGCAGTCATCCGAGACAGGGGACGGCCAAAAACATTCAGTACTTC. Protein sequence: CASSHPRQGTAKNIQYF.

Regarding this clonotype: One junction end does not reproduce the germline sequence, and a read error may be involved. For the CDR3, the DNA is TGTGCCAGCAGCAGAGCTTCTGGACTAGCGGGAGGGGAGTCCCCGGAGCAGTGCTTC. It is translated as CASSRASGLAGGESPEQCF. This chain links TRBV7-8 with TRBJ2-7; 15 bases align to TRBD2. This CDR3 is built from 19 residues. Per the germline V gene, CDR1 is SGHVS and CDR2 is FQNEAQ. The full variable domain, its missing parts supplied by reference TRBV7-8 and TRBJ2-7, is GAGVSQSPRYKVAKRGQDVALRCDPISGHVSLFWYQQALGQGPEFLTYFQNEAQLDKSGLPSDRFFAERPEGSVSTLKIQRTQQEDSAVYLCASSRASGLAGGESPEQCFGPGTRLTVT.